The T cell receptor beta chain under discussion was sequenced for a study of cytomegalovirus exposure and HLA in healthy donors. Clones were sequenced by immunoSEQ multiplex PCR, and TCRdb holds only the in-frame ones, with some missing. In the table there are about 200,000 clones, around 87% of which are singletons. About this clone: Its target is not known.

CDR3 size: 14 residues. Looked up from germline, CDR1 is MDHEN and CDR2 is SYDVKM. The germline V and J ends were trimmed by 6 bases and 2 bases, with 14 bases remaining between them. Overall study findings and caveats: Through in vitro validation, three CMV-associated chains were shown to be specific for CMV antigens.

The source is a woman between 18 and 30 years old in good health and CMV-seropositive. The sequenced sample was PBMCs. The V call is TRBV28, the J call TRBJ2-7, with D perhaps matching TRBD2 (6 bases). CDR3 coding DNA: TGTGCCAGCAGGGAGGGCAGCTTTACCTACGAGCAGTACTTC. This translates into CASREGSFTYEQYF.